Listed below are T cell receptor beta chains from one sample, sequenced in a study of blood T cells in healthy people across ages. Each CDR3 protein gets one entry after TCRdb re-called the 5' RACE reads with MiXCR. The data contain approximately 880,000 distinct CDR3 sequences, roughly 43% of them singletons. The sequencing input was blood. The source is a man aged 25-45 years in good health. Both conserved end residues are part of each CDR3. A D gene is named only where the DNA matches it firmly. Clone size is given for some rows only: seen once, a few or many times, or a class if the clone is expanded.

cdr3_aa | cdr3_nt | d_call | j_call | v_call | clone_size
CASSQYRTGWVPQHF | TGTGCCAGCAGCCAATACCGGACAGGGTGGGTGCCCCAGCATTTT | TRBD1 | TRBJ1-5 | TRBV4-2 | .
CASRDPETGSYEQYF | TGTGCCAGCAGAGACCCGGAGACAGGGTCCTACGAGCAGTACTTC | TRBD1 | TRBJ2-7 | TRBV12-3/TRBV12-4 | .
CASSYERGSYNEQFF | TGTGCCAGCAGTTACGAACGGGGCTCCTACAATGAGCAGTTCTTC | . | TRBJ2-1 | TRBV6-6 | few
CATRLGGGGVYEQYF | TGTGCCACCCGACTCGGGGGTGGAGGGGTCTACGAGCAGTACTTC | . | TRBJ2-7 | TRBV2 | .
CASSSRDSNSPLHF | TGTGCCAGCAGCTCCCGGGACAGCAATTCACCCCTCCACTTT | TRBD1 | TRBJ1-6 | TRBV13 | .
CAISAEGLRYEQFF | TGTGCCATCAGTGCCGAGGGACTACGGTATGAGCAGTTCTTC | TRBD2 | TRBJ2-1 | TRBV10-3 | few
CASGLDGATYEQYF | TGCGCCAGCGGGCTCGACGGAGCCACCTACGAGCAGTACTTC | . | TRBJ2-7 | TRBV5-1 | .
CASRAGTSNGYTF | TGTGCCAGCAGAGCCGGGACGTCCAATGGCTACACCTTC | . | TRBJ1-2 | TRBV12-3/TRBV12-4 | .
CASSQAWGQSYEQYF | TGCGCCAGCAGCCAAGCCTGGGGGCAGTCCTACGAGCAGTACTTC | . | TRBJ2-7 | TRBV4-3 | few
CASSRDPEPYNEQFF | TGTGCCAGCAGTCGGGACCCAGAACCCTACAATGAGCAGTTCTTC | . | TRBJ2-1 | TRBV6-4 | few
CASSGTGTGGRKEQFF | TGTGCCAGCAGCGGAACCGGGACAGGTGGTAGAAAAGAGCAGTTCTTC | TRBD1 | TRBJ2-1 | TRBV9 | few
CASSAGQGATHEQYF | TGTGCCAGCAGTGCCGGACAGGGGGCTACCCACGAGCAGTACTTC | TRBD1 | TRBJ2-7 | TRBV2 | .
CASSDGTTGNEQFF | TGTGCCAGCAGCGATGGGACGACCGGGAATGAGCAGTTCTTC | . | TRBJ2-1 | TRBV7-9 | few
CASGLVRAGGFPLPDTQYF | TGTGCTAGTGGTTTGGTACGGGCAGGGGGTTTTCCGCTTCCAGATACGCAGTATTTT | TRBD1 | TRBJ2-3 | TRBV12-5 | .
CASSQGRTGPYEQYF | TGTGCCAGCAGCCAAGGCAGGACAGGACCCTACGAGCAGTACTTC | TRBD1 | TRBJ2-7 | TRBV3-1 | .
CATAAPGTAQETQYF | TGTGCCACCGCAGCTCCTGGGACGGCCCAAGAGACCCAGTACTTC | . | TRBJ2-5 | TRBV24-1 | .
CASSAGGPHTEAFF | TGTGCCAGCAGCGCGGGGGGTCCCCACACTGAAGCTTTCTTT | . | TRBJ1-1 | TRBV7-9 | .
CSARTSGGAMTGELFF | TGCAGTGCTAGGACTAGCGGGGGGGCTATGACCGGGGAGCTGTTTTTT | TRBD2 | TRBJ2-2 | TRBV20-1 | few
CASRIQGASGEQYF | TGCGCCAGCAGAATACAGGGGGCGTCTGGTGAGCAGTACTTC | TRBD1 | TRBJ2-7 | TRBV5-1 | .
CALSEGPQVEQFF | TGTGCCCTATCCGAAGGCCCCCAAGTTGAGCAGTTCTTC | . | TRBJ2-1 | TRBV10-3 | .
CASRPSGRAGNEQFF | TGTGCCAGCAGGCCTAGCGGGAGGGCCGGTAATGAGCAGTTCTTC | TRBD2 | TRBJ2-1 | TRBV12-3/TRBV12-4 | .
CASQGGPNYGYTF | TGTGCCTCTCAAGGGGGACCTAACTATGGCTACACCTTC | . | TRBJ1-2 | TRBV3-1 | .
CASSTEEEYEQYF | TGTGCCAGCAGCACAGAAGAAGAATACGAGCAGTACTTC | . | TRBJ2-7 | TRBV7-9 | once
CASSQKGRLEEKQTQYF | TGTGCCAGCAGCCAAAAGGGGAGACTAGAGGAGAAACAGACCCAGTACTTC | . | TRBJ2-5 | TRBV3-1 | .
CASSGGLKETQYF | TGCGCCAGCAGCGGGGGCCTGAAAGAGACCCAGTACTTC | . | TRBJ2-5 | TRBV4-1 | .
CASSYLGTSGKDEQFF | TGTGCCAGCAGTTACTTAGGGACTAGCGGGAAAGATGAGCAGTTCTTC | TRBD2 | TRBJ2-1 | TRBV6-2/TRBV6-3 | .
CASSQDPWGADQPQHF | TGTGCCAGCAGCCAAGATCCTTGGGGGGCGGATCAGCCCCAGCATTTT | . | TRBJ1-5 | TRBV3-1 | .
CASSREGLANTGELFF | TGTGCCAGCAGCCGAGAGGGACTAGCTAACACCGGGGAGCTGTTTTTT | TRBD2 | TRBJ2-2 | TRBV3-1 | .
CSARQSIGANNEQFF | TGCAGTGCTAGACAGTCGATAGGGGCAAACAATGAGCAGTTCTTC | . | TRBJ2-1 | TRBV20-1 | .
CASSTQSGRTYGYTF | TGTGCCAGCAGCACTCAGAGCGGGCGGACTTATGGCTACACCTTC | . | TRBJ1-2 | TRBV11-1 | .
CATSVPGVDIQYF | TGTGCCACCAGTGTCCCAGGGGTGGACATTCAGTACTTC | . | TRBJ2-4 | TRBV24-1 | .
CASSPPGTGGSGYTF | TGTGCCAGCTCACCACCCGGGACAGGGGGATCTGGCTACACCTTC | TRBD1 | TRBJ1-2 | TRBV18 | .
CSAGGPGVNQPQHF | TGCAGTGCTGGGGGCCCGGGCGTCAATCAGCCCCAGCATTTT | . | TRBJ1-5 | TRBV20-1 | few
CASSVAGGPDREQFF | TGTGCCAGCAGCGTAGCGGGGGGGCCCGATCGTGAGCAGTTCTTC | TRBD2 | TRBJ2-1 | TRBV9 | .
CASSQGRHEQYF | TGTGCCAGCAGCCAAGGTCGGCACGAGCAGTACTTC | . | TRBJ2-7 | TRBV3-1 | .
CASSSLVDGSQETQYF | TGTGCCAGCAGTTCCCTGGTGGATGGGAGCCAAGAGACCCAGTACTTC | . | TRBJ2-5 | TRBV27 | .
CASSQDWELSDTDTQYF | TGTGCCAGCAGCCAAGATTGGGAACTTTCCGACACAGATACGCAGTATTTT | . | TRBJ2-3 | TRBV3-1 | few
CASSPIQGIPEAFF | TGTGCCAGCTCACCGATACAGGGTATCCCTGAAGCTTTCTTT | . | TRBJ1-1 | TRBV18 | few
CASSLQDPGANSPLHF | TGTGCCAGCAGCCTCCAAGACCCAGGGGCTAATTCACCCCTCCACTTT | . | TRBJ1-6 | TRBV7-6 | few
CASSVVVNTDTQYF | TGTGCCAGCAGCGTAGTTGTGAACACAGATACGCAGTATTTT | . | TRBJ2-3 | TRBV9 | few
CASSGWRLNACEQYF | TGTGCCAGCAGCGGATGGAGGCTCAACGCCTGCGAGCAGTACTTC | . | TRBJ2-7 | TRBV7-2 | .
CASSGRLAGVQETQYF | TGTGCCAGCAGCGGCCGTCTAGCGGGGGTCCAAGAGACCCAGTACTTC | TRBD2 | TRBJ2-5 | TRBV7-9 | .
CASSWDRPPYEQYF | TGTGCCAGCAGCTGGGACAGGCCCCCCTACGAGCAGTACTTC | TRBD1 | TRBJ2-7 | TRBV7-2 | few
CSARTGMNTEAFF | TGCAGTGCTAGAACAGGGATGAACACTGAAGCTTTCTTT | . | TRBJ1-1 | TRBV20-1 | .
CACSFDRIEETQYF | TGTGCCTGCAGCTTTGACAGGATTGAGGAGACCCAGTACTTC | . | TRBJ2-5 | TRBV7-2 | .
CASSLVLPGRVKETQYF | TGTGCCAGCAGCTTAGTATTGCCAGGGAGAGTAAAAGAGACCCAGTACTTC | . | TRBJ2-5 | TRBV7-2 | .
CAWSVGDIQYF | TGTGCCTGGAGTGTAGGAGACATTCAGTACTTC | . | TRBJ2-4 | TRBV30 | .
CASSQVGASNYGYTF | TGTGCCAGCAGCCAAGTAGGGGCTTCTAACTATGGCTACACCTTC | . | TRBJ1-2 | TRBV3-1 | .
CASSSDREYNSPLHF | TGTGCCAGCAGCTCGGACAGGGAGTATAATTCACCCCTCCACTTT | TRBD1 | TRBJ1-6 | TRBV6-4 | .
CSARNGNPDTQYF | TGCAGTGCTAGAAACGGCAACCCAGATACGCAGTATTTT | . | TRBJ2-3 | TRBV20-1 | .